This note documents a single TCR beta chain sequence. This clonotype was observed a few times. This receptor's antigen is unknown. No base qualities exist here, and no much larger clone lies one base off it. Library creation used PCR. The sequencer listed for this sample is NextSeq 500. Bulk TCR libraries were generated as previously described, with the TCR primers listed in Table S5 used. Total RNA was purified with the Qiagen AllPrep DNA/RNA kit. Before analysis, reads from multiple sequencing runs of one library were combined. In the source study's methods: Only reads with exact TCR constant sequence were kept, trimmed to 150 nt, and grouped by their 12-nt molecular barcodes. Reads within each barcode group were sub-clustered using a 15% Levenshtein threshold, and quality-weighted consensus sequences were constructed for each RNA molecule. Non-functional sequences were removed, as were lower-count sequences one edit away from another. Based on fitting two negative binomial distributions, any barcode sub-cluster with under 20% of the maximum read count was discarded. TCRdb reworked the public reads: Q25 trimming with fastp, MiXCR clone assembly, productive beta chains retained. Each CDR3 protein appears once, grouped with its most common genes and DNA. What appears here as the V and J calls and clone size reflects TCRdb's work, not the paper's. This sample gives around 470,000 distinct CDR3 sequences in total; under 30% of them show up just once. The ten largest clones add up to around 0.78% of the sample.

Libraries of naive CD8 T cells were generated from roughly 20,000 to 1,000,000 sorted cells, with 10%, 30% or 50% of the purified RNA used. Naive CD8 T cells, defined as CD8+CD4-CCR7+CD45RA+, were FACS-sorted into RLT Plus buffer on a BD FACSAria II. To test detection sensitivity, Jurkat RNA equal to ten TCR copies was added to samples of about 20,000-1,000,000 naive CD8 T cells. CD8 T cells were enriched using RosetteSep CD8+ T Cell Enrichment Cocktail and Ficoll-Paque, and the enriched cells then underwent ACK red cell lysis. The data were obtained in a study of molecular identifiers for immune sequencing clone quantification (dated by TCRdb to 2016 to 2018). With respect to the entire study: For a replicate experiment, the RNA from either roughly 18,000 or 92,000 naive CD8 T cells was divided into five aliquots, and four of those aliquots went on to sequencing. The study was a methods study using CD8 T cells to benchmark molecular-identifier clustering-based TCR repertoire sequencing (MIDCIRS) and TCR RNA copy counting.

Counted from cysteine to phenylalanine, this CDR3 has 16 amino acids. Only the CDR3 DNA is retained, 48 bases long and in frame from the first base. From the germline V gene, CDR1 is LGHNA and CDR2 is YNFKEQ. Trimming costs V 6 bases and J 0 bases, and their ends lie 15 bases apart. The investigation overall reported the following: In CMV-specific effector cells, over 97% of molecules were held by clones above 20 RNA copies, whereas under 1% of molecules were held by such clones in naive cells. Spiked-in Jurkat TCR RNA (approximately 10 copies' worth), which is not part of the donor repertoire, was contained in the naive libraries. About three recovered TCR RNA copies per cell were obtained by modeling, versus approximately 10 by digital PCR, implying a capture efficiency of around 28%. When barcode sub-clustering was not used, chimeric consensus sequences inflated TCR diversity, with chimeras reaching as high as 47%. Spiked-in Jurkat TCR RNA equivalent to a single cell was reported to be detectable even among 850,000 to 1,000,000 naive CD8 T cells. Identical TCR molecules sharing a barcode could cause highly expanded clone sizes to be underestimated.

The sequence links TRBV4-2 to TRBJ2-1; no D gene can be assigned with confidence. Sequenced material: naive CD8+ T cells from blood, with Jurkat cell RNA spiked in. The cell subset or site label for this specimen denotes: FACS-sorted CD8+CD4-CCR7+CD45RA+ naive T cells. The sequence derives from a human donor in good health. Some libraries in this study had Jurkat cell RNA spiked in. The nucleotides are TGTGCCAGCAGTCGTCAGGCCCAGAACTCCTACAATGAGCAGTTCTTC. The translation is CASSRQAQNSYNEQFF.